This T cell receptor (beta chain) was captured by sequencing in a study of beta chain features in type 1 diabetes (dated by TCRdb to the late 2010s). Describing the broader study: No differences in mean age, gender distribution, total cell number or subset yield were found between patients and healthy donors. Across all samples, 90 million to 130 million sorted cells were examined, and cell number per subset correlated strongly with RNA yield. In the study, TCRB repertoires of sorted circulating CD4+ T cell subsets from recently diagnosed type 1 diabetes patients were compared with those of matched healthy donors. Naive and central memory subsets were obtained from all 30 or so donors, but regulatory and stem cell-like memory subsets were isolated from only 8 patients and roughly eight healthy donors. Results and caveats for the whole study, not just this receptor: Because the HLA sub-analyses included only small numbers of individuals, any influence of HLA type on TCRB rearrangement was left unresolved. Naive, central memory and regulatory TCRB repertoires appeared to be more alike among patients than among healthy donors. Type 1 diabetes patients showed a moderate but significant shortening of TCRB CDR3 length in all four CD4+ subsets. Fewer insertions and more nucleotide deletions at VDJ recombination sites were observed in patients with type 1 diabetes, implying thymic rearrangement abnormalities. PCR might favor shorter templates, but patient and control samples were amplified and corrected together, so any skew would affect both groups equally. Sequencing cDNA rather than genomic DNA could over-represent highly expressing activated cells, although activation and CD3 levels did not differ between groups.

The High Capacity cDNA Reverse Transcription Kit was used to reverse transcribe all of the isolated RNA, meaning that expressed TCRB transcripts were what got sequenced. Naive, central memory and regulatory T cell samples underwent deep immunoSEQ sequencing, averaging approximately 3.5 million total reads per sample. Sorted cells were lysed in RLT buffer, and RNA was extracted using DNase-treated RNeasy Micro or Mini kits according to cell number. Each cell subset was processed separately to prevent cross-contamination, with patient and healthy donor samples processed together. TCRB sequences were amplified from cDNA with the immunoSEQ multiplex PCR, producing 87-bp fragments spanning the CDR3 region. Amplicons were sequenced on the Illumina HiSeq platform. From the authors' description of their analysis: PCR bias was corrected computationally using synthetic template baselines, and reads within Hamming distance 2 were collapsed, with unmergeable singletons discarded. By aligning reads against IMGT, V, D and J genes, CDR3 length, and insertions or deletions at six rearrangement sites were assigned. Clonotype counts were normalized to sorted cell number within each subset before computing true diversity and Gini coefficients with the tcR R package. Repertoire sharing was quantified using the overlap coefficient calculated on TCRB nucleotide sequences. The immuneACCESS repertoire file appears here via TCRdb, limited to in-frame rearrangements. These files lack a portion of the clones; in checked studies, under half of the deficit traces to unresolved V genes, and the cause of the others is not known. The V and J calls and clone size come from that table; D and trimming were worked out from the DNA. The sample profile shows 150,000 to 200,000 clones; around 8.4% of them were found once. More than 0.45% of the sample goes to the ten largest clones.

A word on this clone: The specificity of this receptor is unknown. No much larger clonotype is one base removed from it; base qualities were not supplied.

From each donor, a single peripheral blood sample of around 120 mL on average was drawn into heparinised tubes. Naive, central memory, regulatory and stem cell-like memory CD4+ T cells were sorted on a BD FACSAria II using a panel including CD45RO, CCR7, CD25, CD127, CD95 and CD27. All sorted populations exceeded 98% purity. Right away, PBMCs were isolated by Lymphoprep density gradient centrifugation and were stained directly, with no culture step. So that batch effects would be minimized, each experiment stained and sorted samples in pairs, pairing one healthy donor with one patient. This TCR derives from a young woman with type 1 diabetes. The sequenced material came from central memory CD4+ T cells from blood.

The CDR3 in this case is CASSPMDNSYNEQFF. The DNA sequence is TGTGCCAGCTCACCAATGGACAATTCCTACAATGAGCAGTTCTTC. The receptor chain draws on TRBV18 and TRBJ2-1; TRBD1 is a possible D gene, resting on 5 matching bases. Taken from cysteine to phenylalanine, the CDR3 has 15 residues. The retained sequence is limited to the CDR3, 45 bases, with the frame set at the first base. CDR1 is given as KGHSH and CDR2 as LQKENI, both from the germline V gene. Trimming removed 2 bases from V and 1 base from J, leaving 9 bases between the germline ends.